A selection of T cell receptor beta chains follows, all from one sample in a study of cytomegalovirus exposure and HLA in healthy donors. This table comes from immunoSEQ multiplex PCR, and its TCRdb copy is limited to in-frame clones, with some not included. This table has over 150,000 clones, over 80% appearing once. The sequencing input was PBMCs. These receptors originate from a boy under 10 years old in good health and CMV-seronegative. Both conserved end residues are part of each CDR3. Fields, in order: CDR3 length, D gene, V gene, J gene, CDR3 protein. D genes are given only for firm matches.

CDR3 length: 14; D gene: -; V gene: TRBV6-5; J gene: TRBJ1-1; CDR3 protein: CASSYLNSGNEAFF
CDR3 length: 15; D gene: -; V gene: TRBV7-2; J gene: TRBJ2-2; CDR3 protein: CASSRGTTPTGELFF
CDR3 length: 15; D gene: TRBD2; V gene: TRBV7-9; J gene: TRBJ2-1; CDR3 protein: CASSVTAGVGNEQFF
CDR3 length: 18; D gene: -; V gene: TRBV21-1; J gene: TRBJ2-2; CDR3 protein: CASSPRALTGAKTGELFF
CDR3 length: 15; D gene: TRBD1; V gene: TRBV11-2; J gene: TRBJ2-3; CDR3 protein: CASSLVRDRWDTQYF
CDR3 length: 15; D gene: TRBD1; V gene: TRBV6-5; J gene: TRBJ1-6; CDR3 protein: CASSSTGGENSPLHF
CDR3 length: 13; D gene: TRBD1; V gene: TRBV19; J gene: TRBJ1-2; CDR3 protein: CASSTTTGVGYTF
CDR3 length: 13; D gene: -; V gene: TRBV4-3; J gene: TRBJ2-1; CDR3 protein: CASSRDVSGEQFF
CDR3 length: 14; D gene: -; V gene: TRBV2; J gene: TRBJ2-2; CDR3 protein: CASSERGSTGELFF
CDR3 length: 14; D gene: TRBD1; V gene: TRBV6-6; J gene: TRBJ2-5; CDR3 protein: CASSYEGAGETQYF
CDR3 length: 18; D gene: -; V gene: TRBV7-8; J gene: TRBJ1-4; CDR3 protein: CASSLGEETYATNEKLFF
CDR3 length: 15; D gene: -; V gene: TRBV7-3; J gene: -; CDR3 protein: CASSPQGTTTDTQHF
CDR3 length: 14; D gene: TRBD1; V gene: TRBV30; J gene: TRBJ1-4; CDR3 protein: CAWSRAGGNEKLFF
CDR3 length: 14; D gene: -; V gene: TRBV19; J gene: TRBJ2-2; CDR3 protein: CASGGTANTGELFF
CDR3 length: 14; D gene: -; V gene: TRBV12-5; J gene: TRBJ1-2; CDR3 protein: CASGRDDRIYGYTF
CDR3 length: 11; D gene: -; V gene: TRBV15; J gene: TRBJ2-5; CDR3 protein: CATSRAETQYF
CDR3 length: 14; D gene: -; V gene: TRBV4-3; J gene: TRBJ1-2; CDR3 protein: CASSQGQAMGGYTF
CDR3 length: 16; D gene: -; V gene: TRBV4-2; J gene: TRBJ1-6; CDR3 protein: CASSQDVNRDNSPLHF
CDR3 length: 14; D gene: -; V gene: TRBV10-3; J gene: TRBJ1-3; CDR3 protein: CAISPGLSGNTIYF
CDR3 length: 13; D gene: -; V gene: TRBV7-2; J gene: TRBJ1-1; CDR3 protein: CASSLLGAAEAFF
CDR3 length: 15; D gene: -; V gene: TRBV2; J gene: TRBJ2-2; CDR3 protein: CASSELASNTGELFF
CDR3 length: 17; D gene: TRBD2; V gene: TRBV7-9; J gene: TRBJ2-1; CDR3 protein: CASSLARGTSDYNEQFF
CDR3 length: 13; D gene: -; V gene: TRBV11-2; J gene: TRBJ2-1; CDR3 protein: CASSLPPVNEQFF
CDR3 length: 13; D gene: TRBD1; V gene: TRBV29-1; J gene: TRBJ1-5; CDR3 protein: CSGRLQGRRPQHF
CDR3 length: 16; D gene: -; V gene: TRBV6-4; J gene: TRBJ2-7; CDR3 protein: CASRARTAGTSSEQYF